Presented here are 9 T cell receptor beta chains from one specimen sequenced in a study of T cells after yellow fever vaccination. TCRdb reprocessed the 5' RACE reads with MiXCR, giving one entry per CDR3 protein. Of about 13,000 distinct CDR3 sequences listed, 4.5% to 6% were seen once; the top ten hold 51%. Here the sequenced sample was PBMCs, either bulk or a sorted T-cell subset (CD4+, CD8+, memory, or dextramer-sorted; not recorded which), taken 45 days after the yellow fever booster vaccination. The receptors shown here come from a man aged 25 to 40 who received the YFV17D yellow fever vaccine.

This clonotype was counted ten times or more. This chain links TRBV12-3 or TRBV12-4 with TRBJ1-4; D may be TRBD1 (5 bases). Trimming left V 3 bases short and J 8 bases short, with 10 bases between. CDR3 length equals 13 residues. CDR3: CASSFGGREKLFF. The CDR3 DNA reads TGTGCCAGCAGTTTCGGGGGGAGAGAAAAACTGTTTTTT.

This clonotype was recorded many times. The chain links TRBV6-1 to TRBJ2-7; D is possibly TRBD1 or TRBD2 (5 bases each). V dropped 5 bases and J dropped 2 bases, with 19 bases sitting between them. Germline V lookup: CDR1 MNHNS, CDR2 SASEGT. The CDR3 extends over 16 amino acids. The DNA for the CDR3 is TGTGCCAGCAGTCAAAGACCGGGACGGGCCCCCTACGAGCAGTACTTC. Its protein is CASSQRPGRAPYEQYF.

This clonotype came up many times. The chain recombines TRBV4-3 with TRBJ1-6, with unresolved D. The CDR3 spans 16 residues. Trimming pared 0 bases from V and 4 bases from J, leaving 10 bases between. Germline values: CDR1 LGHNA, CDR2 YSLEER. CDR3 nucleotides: TGCGCCAGCAGCCAAGACCTAGGTGGTTATAATTCACCCCTCCACTTT. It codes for CASSQDLGGYNSPLHF.

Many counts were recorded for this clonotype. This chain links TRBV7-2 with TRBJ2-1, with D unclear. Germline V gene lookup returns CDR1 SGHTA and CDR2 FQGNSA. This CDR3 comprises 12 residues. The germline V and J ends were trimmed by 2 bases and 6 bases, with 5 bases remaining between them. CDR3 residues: CASSLSGNEQFF. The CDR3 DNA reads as TGTGCCAGCAGCTTATCGGGCAATGAGCAGTTCTTC. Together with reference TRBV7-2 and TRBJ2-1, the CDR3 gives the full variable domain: GAGVSQSPSNKVTEKGKDVELRCDPISGHTALYWYRQSLGQGLEFLIYFQGNSAPDKSGLPSDRFSAERTGGSVSTLTIQRTQQEDSAVYLCASSLSGNEQFFGPGTRLTVL.

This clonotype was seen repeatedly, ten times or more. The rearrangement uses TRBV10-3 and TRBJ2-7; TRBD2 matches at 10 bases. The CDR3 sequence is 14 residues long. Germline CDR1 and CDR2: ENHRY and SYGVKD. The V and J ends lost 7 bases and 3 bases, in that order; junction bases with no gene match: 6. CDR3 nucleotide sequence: TGTGCCATCAAGGCCCAGCGGGAGGGCTACGAGCAGTACTTC. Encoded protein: CAIKAQREGYEQYF.

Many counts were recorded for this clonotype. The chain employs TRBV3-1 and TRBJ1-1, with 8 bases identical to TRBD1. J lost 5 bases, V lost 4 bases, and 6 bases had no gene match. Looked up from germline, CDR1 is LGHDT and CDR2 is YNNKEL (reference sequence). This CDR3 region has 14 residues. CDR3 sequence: CASSPGQGGTEAFF. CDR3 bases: TGTGCCAGCAGCCCCGGACAGGGTGGTACTGAAGCTTTCTTT.

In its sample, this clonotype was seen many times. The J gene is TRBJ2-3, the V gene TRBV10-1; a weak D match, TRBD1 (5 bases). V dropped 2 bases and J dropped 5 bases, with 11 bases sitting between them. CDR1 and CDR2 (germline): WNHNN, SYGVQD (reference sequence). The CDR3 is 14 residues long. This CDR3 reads CASSEDSREDTQYF. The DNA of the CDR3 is TGCGCCAGCAGTGAGGACAGCCGCGAAGATACGCAGTATTTT.

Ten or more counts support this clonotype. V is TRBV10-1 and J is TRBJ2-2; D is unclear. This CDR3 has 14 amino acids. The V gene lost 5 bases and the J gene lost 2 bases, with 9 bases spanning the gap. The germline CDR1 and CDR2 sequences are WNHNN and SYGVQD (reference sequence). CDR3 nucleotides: TGCGCCAGCAGTTCTGCGGATAACACCGGGGAGCTGTTTTTT. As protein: CASSSADNTGELFF.

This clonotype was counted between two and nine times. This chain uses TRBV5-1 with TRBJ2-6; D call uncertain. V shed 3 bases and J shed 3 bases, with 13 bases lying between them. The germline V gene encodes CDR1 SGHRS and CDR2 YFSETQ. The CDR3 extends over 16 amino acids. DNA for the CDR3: TGCGCCAGCAGCTCGCCCCAAGATGTTGGGGCCAACGTCCTGACTTTC. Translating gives CASSSPQDVGANVLTF.